Listed here is a single T cell receptor (beta chain). This clonotype was counted between two and nine times. What antigen it recognizes has not been identified. Per-base qualities were not stored, and no clone one base away is much larger. The treatment or condition label, as the study defines it: allogeneic hematopoietic cell transplantation with graft depleted of TCRalphabeta T cells and CD19 B cells. Transplant recipients were children who received TCRalphabeta/CD19-depleted allogeneic hematopoietic cell grafts. This sample is part of a study of T-cell reconstitution after alpha-beta-depleted transplantation in children (dated by TCRdb to 2016 to 2017). General notes on the study: Using TCR repertoire profiling, the study followed T-cell immune reconstitution in a quantitative way in children after TCRalphabeta/CD19-depleted allogeneic hematopoietic cell transplantation.

What the research found in general, with its limitations: In some patients, high TCRbeta diversity at day 60 was attributed to recipient T cells and intrathymic progenitors that had survived conditioning. Over the following months the frequencies of hyperexpanded clones went down, and after one year T-cell counts and TCRbeta diversity were mostly credited to newly produced T cells. Apparently early alphabetaT-cell count recovery about two months after transplant reportedly relied on only several hundred rapidly expanded clones derived from non-depleted graft cells.

Counted from cysteine to phenylalanine, this CDR3 has 15 amino acids. Just CDR3 DNA is preserved here, 45 bases in frame from base 1. Compared with germline, V lacks 2 bases and J lacks 4 bases; bases without a gene match: 5. To prepare the library, PCR was applied. Sequencing was performed on an Illumina HiSeq 2500. TCR library preparation used molecular barcoding, with unique molecular identifiers applied to normalize quantification of the TCRbeta repertoire. TCRdb trimmed the raw reads at Q25, called clones with MiXCR and kept productive beta chains. Entries are consolidated by CDR3 protein sequence, retaining the most common genes and DNA. This sample holds around 700,000 distinct CDR3 sequences; around 13% were observed only once. The ten biggest clones cover 0.65% to 0.9% of the sample.

The source material was PBMCs, sampled before TCRalphabeta/CD19-depleted stem cell transplant. This receptor was identified in a girl under 10 years old with congenital amegakaryocytic thrombocytopenia, due to receive a stem cell transplant. The chain joins TRBV12-3 or TRBV12-4 to TRBJ2-3; 8 central bases correspond to TRBD1. Read as DNA, the sequence is TGTGCCAGCAGTTTAACAGGGGGTAAGGCAGATACGCAGTATTTT. Its amino acids are CASSLTGGKADTQYF.